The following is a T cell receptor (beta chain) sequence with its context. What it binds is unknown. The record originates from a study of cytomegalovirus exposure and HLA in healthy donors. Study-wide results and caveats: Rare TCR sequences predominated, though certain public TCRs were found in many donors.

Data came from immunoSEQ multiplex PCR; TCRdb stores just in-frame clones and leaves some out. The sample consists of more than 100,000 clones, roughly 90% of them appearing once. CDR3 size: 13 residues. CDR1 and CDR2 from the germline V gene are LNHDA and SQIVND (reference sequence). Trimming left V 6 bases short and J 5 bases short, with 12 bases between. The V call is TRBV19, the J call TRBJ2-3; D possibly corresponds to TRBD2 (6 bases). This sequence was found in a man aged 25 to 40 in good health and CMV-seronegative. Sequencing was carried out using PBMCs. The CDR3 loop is CASRSGGRDTQYF. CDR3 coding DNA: TGTGCCAGTAGGTCCGGGGGTCGAGATACGCAGTATTTT. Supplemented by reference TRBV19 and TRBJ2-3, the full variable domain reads DGGITQSPKYLFRKEGQNVTLSCEQNLNHDAMYWYRQDPGQGLRLIYYSQIVNDFQKGDIAEGYSVSREKKESFPLTVTSAQKNPTAFYLCASRSGGRDTQYFGPGTRLTVL.